This T cell receptor (beta chain) was sequenced during a study of cytomegalovirus exposure and HLA in healthy donors. Assay used: immunoSEQ multiplex PCR; TCRdb lists only in-frame clones, some missing. The data hold about 110,000 clones, with under 85% observed a single time. Separation from the roughly 680-subject first cohort characterized the roughly 120-subject validation cohort, to which the donors belonged. V was pared by 0 bases and J by 2 bases, with 14 bases between. The length of the CDR3 is 16 residues. Germline assignment: CDR1 SEHNR and CDR2 FQNEAQ (reference sequence). Study findings and constraints: Rare sequences made up most TCRs, while some public TCRs were found in many donors.

Regarding this clone: What it recognizes is unknown.

The sequenced sample consisted of PBMCs. The receptor was derived from a woman younger than 35 in good health and CMV-seronegative. This sequence joins TRBV7-9 and TRBJ2-7; D may be TRBD1 (5 bases). CDR3 coding DNA: TGTGCCAGCAGCTTAGCGGGCGCAGGGAACGCCTACGAGCAGTACTTC. It yields the protein CASSLAGAGNAYEQYF.